A selection of T cell receptor beta chains follows, all from one sample in a study of cytomegalovirus exposure and HLA in healthy donors. TCRdb's copy holds only in-frame clones and misses some; the assay was immunoSEQ multiplex PCR. This sample carries about 73,000 clones, 67% of them seen once, and the ten largest clones take 6.5% to 7.5%. The sample comprised PBMCs. All receptors derive from a woman in her forties or fifties in good health and CMV-seropositive. Each CDR3 is given with its conserved first and last residue. Each record gives: clone size, V gene, J gene, D gene, CDR3 protein, CDR3 DNA. A D gene is named only where the DNA matches it firmly. Clone size appears in some rows only: once, few, many, or a class for an expanded clone.

.	TRBV7-3	TRBJ2-1	.	CASSFQGGVYNEQFF	TGTGCCAGCAGCTTCCAGGGCGGGGTCTACAATGAGCAGTTCTTC
.	TRBV4-1	TRBJ1-5	TRBD1	CASSLILQGRLKPQHF	TGCGCCAGCAGCCTTATCCTACAGGGGCGTCTTAAGCCCCAGCATTTT
few	TRBV9	TRBJ1-5	.	CASSVDGGDQPQHF	TGTGCCAGCAGCGTAGACGGGGGGGACCAGCCCCAGCATTTT
few	TRBV9	TRBJ1-2	TRBD1	CASSATGGAGGYTF	TGTGCCAGCAGCGCTACAGGGGGCGCCGGGGGCTACACCTTC
.	TRBV10-3	TRBJ2-3	.	CAISDGGGLRGVIDTQYF	TGTGCCATCAGTGATGGGGGGGGCCTACGGGGTGTGATAGATACGCAGTATTTT
.	TRBV30	TRBJ1-1	TRBD1	CAWSVGQAEAFF	TGTGCCTGGAGTGTAGGACAGGCTGAAGCTTTCTTT
few	TRBV18	TRBJ2-5	TRBD2	CASSPGLGFLETQYF	TGTGCCAGCTCACCGGGACTAGGGTTTCTCGAGACCCAGTACTTC
.	TRBV7-6	TRBJ2-1	TRBD1	CASSLAAQGARQFF	TGTGCCAGCAGCTTAGCCGCACAGGGGGCAAGGCAGTTCTTC
few	TRBV7-3	TRBJ1-1	.	CASSLSSQGRTEAFF	TGTGCCAGCAGCTTAAGCAGCCAAGGGAGGACTGAAGCTTTCTTT
.	TRBV4-2	TRBJ2-3	.	CASRLRTPSSHTDTQYF	TGTGCCAGCAGGCTACGGACTCCATCCTCTCACACAGATACGCAGTATTTT
.	TRBV7-9	TRBJ2-2	TRBD2	CARAGHSNTGELFF	TGTGCCAGAGCGGGGCATTCGAACACCGGGGAGCTGTTTTTT
few	TRBV6-6	TRBJ2-2	.	CASSYSSNTGELFF	TGTGCCAGCAGTTACAGCTCGAACACCGGGGAGCTGTTTTTT
.	TRBV2	TRBJ1-1	.	CASTGTPWNTEAFF	TGTGCCAGCACGGGGACACCTTGGAACACTGAAGCTTTCTTT
few	TRBV19	TRBJ1-1	.	CASTTGTEAFF	TGTGCCAGTACGACGGGTACTGAAGCTTTCTTT
.	TRBV19	TRBJ1-2	TRBD1	CASNEQGVFANYGYTF	TGTGCCAGTAACGAACAGGGGGTTTTTGCTAACTATGGCTACACCTTC
few	TRBV7-8	TRBJ2-5	TRBD2	CASSLAREGWETQYF	TGTGCCAGCAGCTTAGCCCGGGAGGGATGGGAGACCCAGTACTTC
.	TRBV11-3	TRBJ2-2	TRBD2	CASSPRTSHAGELFF	TGTGCCAGCAGCCCCCGGACTAGCCATGCCGGGGAGCTGTTTTTT
.	TRBV10-3	TRBJ2-5	TRBD2	CAISAFTSEETQYF	TGTGCCATCAGTGCGTTCACTAGCGAAGAGACCCAGTACTTC
few	TRBV2	TRBJ1-5	TRBD1	CASSGQGGYQPQHF	TGTGCCAGCAGCGGACAGGGGGGCTATCAGCCCCAGCATTTT
.	TRBV5-1	TRBJ1-1	TRBD1	CASRVGQGLKAFF	TGCGCCAGCAGGGTAGGACAGGGATTAAAGGCTTTCTTT
.	TRBV2	TRBJ1-5	.	CASADNSNQPQHF	TGTGCCAGCGCGGACAATAGCAATCAGCCCCAGCATTTT
.	TRBV18	TRBJ2-2	.	CASSRQQNTGELFF	TGTGCCAGCTCACGACAGCAGAACACCGGGGAGCTGTTTTTT
few	TRBV10-3	TRBJ2-5	TRBD1	CAISRGLPGQGDETQYF	TGTGCCATCAGTAGGGGCCTCCCGGGACAGGGGGACGAGACCCAGTACTTC
.	TRBV6-1	TRBJ1-3	TRBD1	CASSEAVTGSDTIYF	TGTGCCAGCAGTGAAGCTGTGACAGGGTCGGACACCATATATTTT
.	TRBV5-1	TRBJ2-5	.	CASSLDDGDETQYF	TGCGCCAGCAGCTTGGATGATGGAGACGAGACCCAGTACTTC
.	TRBV6-1	TRBJ1-4	TRBD1	CASKEGAIVEKLFF	TGTGCCAGCAAGGAGGGGGCGATTGTTGAAAAACTGTTTTTT
.	TRBV9	TRBJ1-4	.	CASSVAAPGEKLFF	TGTGCCAGCAGCGTAGCTGCGCCAGGTGAAAAACTGTTTTTT
.	TRBV29-1	TRBJ1-2	TRBD1	CSVRTTGGYGYTF	TGCAGCGTCCGAACAACAGGGGGCTATGGCTACACCTTC
few	TRBV7-6	TRBJ1-2	.	CASSLNSLYGYTF	TGTGCCAGCAGTCTCAACAGCCTCTATGGCTACACCTTC
.	TRBV7-2	TRBJ1-2	TRBD1	CASSRPTGVGLDGYTF	TGTGCCAGCAGCCGCCCGACAGGGGTTGGGTTGGACGGCTACACCTTC
once	TRBV10-2	TRBJ2-2	TRBD2	CASSEQGLNTGELFF	TGCGCCAGCAGTGAGCAGGGACTAAACACCGGGGAGCTGTTTTTT
.	TRBV6-1	TRBJ1-3	.	CASSERESSGNTIYF	TGTGCCAGCAGTGAGAGGGAGAGCTCTGGAAACACCATATATTTT
once	TRBV5-1	TRBJ2-2	TRBD2	CASKGLATTGELFF	TGCGCCAGCAAGGGACTAGCGACCACCGGGGAGCTGTTTTTT
few	TRBV5-1	TRBJ2-1	TRBD2	CASSLAGGSSYNEQFF	TGCGCCAGCAGCTTAGCGGGGGGGAGCTCCTACAATGAGCAGTTCTTC
few	TRBV5-1	TRBJ2-1	TRBD1	CASSSLTGNDEQFF	TGCGCCAGCAGCTCACTGACAGGGAACGATGAGCAGTTCTTC
.	TRBV2	TRBJ2-5	.	CASSVGPIETQYF	TGTGCCAGCAGTGTGGGGCCGATTGAGACCCAGTACTTC